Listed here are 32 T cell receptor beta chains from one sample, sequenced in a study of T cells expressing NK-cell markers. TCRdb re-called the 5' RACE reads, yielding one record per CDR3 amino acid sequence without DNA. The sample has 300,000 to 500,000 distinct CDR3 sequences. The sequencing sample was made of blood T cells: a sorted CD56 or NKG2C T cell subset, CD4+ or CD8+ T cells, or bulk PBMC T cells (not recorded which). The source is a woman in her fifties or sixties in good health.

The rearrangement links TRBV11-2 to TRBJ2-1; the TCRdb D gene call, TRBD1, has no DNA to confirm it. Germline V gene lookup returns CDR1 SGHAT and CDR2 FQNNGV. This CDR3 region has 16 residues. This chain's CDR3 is CASSFAGGSSYNEQFF.

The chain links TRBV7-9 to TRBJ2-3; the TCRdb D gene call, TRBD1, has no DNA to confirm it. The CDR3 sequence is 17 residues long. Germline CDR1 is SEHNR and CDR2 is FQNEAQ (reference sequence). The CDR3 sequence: CASSVYRVHLHTDTQYF.

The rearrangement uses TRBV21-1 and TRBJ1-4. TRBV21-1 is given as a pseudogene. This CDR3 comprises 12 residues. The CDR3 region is CASSKVREKLFF.

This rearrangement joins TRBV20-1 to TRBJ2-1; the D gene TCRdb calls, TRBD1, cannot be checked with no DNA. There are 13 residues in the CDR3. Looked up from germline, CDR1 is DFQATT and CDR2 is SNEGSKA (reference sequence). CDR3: CSARDLGAREQFF.

The CDR3 here is CSVGVTSGYNEQFF. The rearrangement links TRBV29-1 to TRBJ2-1; TCRdb gives TRBD2 as the D gene, but with no DNA this cannot be confirmed. Germline CDR1 and CDR2: SQVTM and ANQGSEA. The CDR3 totals 14 residues.

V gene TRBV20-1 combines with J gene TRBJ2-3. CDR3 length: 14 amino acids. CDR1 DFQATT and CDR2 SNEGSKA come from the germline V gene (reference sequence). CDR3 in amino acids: CSARDPLVADTQYF.

This CDR3 is CASSQPLDRGSGANVLTF. The chain links TRBV3-1 to TRBJ2-6; as DNA is missing, the TRBD1 call by TCRdb cannot be tested. Germline V gives CDR1 LGHDT, CDR2 YNNKEL (reference sequence). This CDR3 region has 18 residues.

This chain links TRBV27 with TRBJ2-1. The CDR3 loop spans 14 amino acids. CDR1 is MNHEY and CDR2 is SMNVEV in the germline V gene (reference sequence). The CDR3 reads CASSFRSSYNEQFF.

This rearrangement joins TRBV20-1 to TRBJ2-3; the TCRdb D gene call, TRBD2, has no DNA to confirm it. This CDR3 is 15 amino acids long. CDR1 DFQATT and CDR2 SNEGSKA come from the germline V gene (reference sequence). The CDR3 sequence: CSARDLRARGNTQYF.

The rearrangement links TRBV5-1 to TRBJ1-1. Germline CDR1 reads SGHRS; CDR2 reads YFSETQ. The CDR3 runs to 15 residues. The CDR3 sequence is CASSLGGSMNTEAFF.

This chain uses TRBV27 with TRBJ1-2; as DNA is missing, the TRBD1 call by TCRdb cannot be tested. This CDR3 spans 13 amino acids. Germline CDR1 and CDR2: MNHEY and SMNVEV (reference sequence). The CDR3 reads CASSLSTGKGYTF.

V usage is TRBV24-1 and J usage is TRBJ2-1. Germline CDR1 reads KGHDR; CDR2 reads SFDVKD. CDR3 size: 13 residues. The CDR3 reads CATSDRAYNEQFF.

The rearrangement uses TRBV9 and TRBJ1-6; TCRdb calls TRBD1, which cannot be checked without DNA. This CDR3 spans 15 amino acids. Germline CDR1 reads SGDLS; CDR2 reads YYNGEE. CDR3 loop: CASSVDLGTGVLLHF.

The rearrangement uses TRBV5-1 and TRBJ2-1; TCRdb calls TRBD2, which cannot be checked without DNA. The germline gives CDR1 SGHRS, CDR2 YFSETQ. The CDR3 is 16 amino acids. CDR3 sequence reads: CASSGPGLALSDEQFF.

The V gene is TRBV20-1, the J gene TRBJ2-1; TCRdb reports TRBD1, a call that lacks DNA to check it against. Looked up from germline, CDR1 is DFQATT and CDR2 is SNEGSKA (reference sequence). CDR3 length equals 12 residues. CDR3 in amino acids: CSPYSGAHEQFF.

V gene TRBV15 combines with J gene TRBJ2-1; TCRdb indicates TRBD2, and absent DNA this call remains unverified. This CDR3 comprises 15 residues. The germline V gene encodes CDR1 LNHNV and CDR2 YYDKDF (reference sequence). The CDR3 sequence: CATRKRGLAGDEQFF. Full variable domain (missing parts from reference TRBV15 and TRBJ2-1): DAMVIQNPRYQVTQFGKPVTLSCSQTLNHNVMYWYQQKSSQAPKLLFHYYDKDFNNEADTPDNFQSRRPNTSFCFLDIRSPGLGDTAMYLCATRKRGLAGDEQFFGPGTRLTVL.

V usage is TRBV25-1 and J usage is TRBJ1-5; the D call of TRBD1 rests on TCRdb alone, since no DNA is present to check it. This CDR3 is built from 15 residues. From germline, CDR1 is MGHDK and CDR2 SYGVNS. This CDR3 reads CASSESGAGNQPQHF.

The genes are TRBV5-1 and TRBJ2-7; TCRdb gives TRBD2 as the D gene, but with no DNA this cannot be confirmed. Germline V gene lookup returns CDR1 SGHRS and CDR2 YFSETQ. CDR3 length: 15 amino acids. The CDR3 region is CASSSLLVGAGEQYF. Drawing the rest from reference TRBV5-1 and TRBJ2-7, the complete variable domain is KAGVTQTPRYLIKTRGQQVTLSCSPISGHRSVSWYQQTPGQGLQFLFEYFSETQRNKGNFPGRFSGRQFSNSRSEMNVSTLELGDSALYLCASSSLLVGAGEQYFGPGTRLTVT.

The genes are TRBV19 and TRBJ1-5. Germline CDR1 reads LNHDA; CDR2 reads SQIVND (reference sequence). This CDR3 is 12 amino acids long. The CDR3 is CASSMIGGPQHF.

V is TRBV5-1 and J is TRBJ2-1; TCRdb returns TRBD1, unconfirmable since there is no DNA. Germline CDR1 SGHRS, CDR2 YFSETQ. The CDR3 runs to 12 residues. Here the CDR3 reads CASSLTGSEQFF.

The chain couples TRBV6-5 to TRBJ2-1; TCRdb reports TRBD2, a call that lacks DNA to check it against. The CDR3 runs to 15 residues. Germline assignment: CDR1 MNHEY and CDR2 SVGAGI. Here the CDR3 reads CASSLLLAGEGEQFF.

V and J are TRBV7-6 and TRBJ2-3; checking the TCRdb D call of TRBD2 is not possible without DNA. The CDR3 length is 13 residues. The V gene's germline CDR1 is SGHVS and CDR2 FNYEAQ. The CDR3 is CASSLNPLSPQYF. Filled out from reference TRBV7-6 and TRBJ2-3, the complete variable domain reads GAGVSQSPRYKVTKRGQDVALRCDPISGHVSLYWYRQALGQGPEFLTYFNYEAQQDKSGLPNDRFSAERPEGSISTLTIQRTEQRDSAMYRCASSLNPLSPQYFGPGTRLTVL.

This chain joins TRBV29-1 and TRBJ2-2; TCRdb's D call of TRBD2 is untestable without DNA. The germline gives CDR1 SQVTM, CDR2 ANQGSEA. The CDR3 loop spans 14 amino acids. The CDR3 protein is CSVGRTLNTGELFF.

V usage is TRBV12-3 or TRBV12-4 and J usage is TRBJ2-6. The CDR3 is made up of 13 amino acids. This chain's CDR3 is CASSLWGANVLTF.

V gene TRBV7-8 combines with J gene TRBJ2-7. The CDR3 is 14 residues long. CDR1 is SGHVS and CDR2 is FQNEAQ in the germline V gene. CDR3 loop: CASSPQDWSYEQYF. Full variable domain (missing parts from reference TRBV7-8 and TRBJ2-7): GAGVSQSPRYKVAKRGQDVALRCDPISGHVSLFWYQQALGQGPEFLTYFQNEAQLDKSGLPSDRFFAERPEGSVSTLKIQRTQQEDSAVYLCASSPQDWSYEQYFGPGTRLTVT.

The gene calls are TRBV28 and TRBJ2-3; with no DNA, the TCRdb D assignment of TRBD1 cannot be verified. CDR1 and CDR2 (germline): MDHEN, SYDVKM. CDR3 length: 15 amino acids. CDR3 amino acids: CASRRGTPSTDTQYF.

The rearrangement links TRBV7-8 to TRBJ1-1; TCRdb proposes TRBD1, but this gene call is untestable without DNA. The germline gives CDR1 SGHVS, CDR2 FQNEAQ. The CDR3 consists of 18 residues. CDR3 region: CASSPEGGRIPTSTEAFF.

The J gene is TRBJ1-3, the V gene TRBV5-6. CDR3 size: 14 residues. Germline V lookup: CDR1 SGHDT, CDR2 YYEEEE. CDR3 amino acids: CASSPGASGNTIYF.

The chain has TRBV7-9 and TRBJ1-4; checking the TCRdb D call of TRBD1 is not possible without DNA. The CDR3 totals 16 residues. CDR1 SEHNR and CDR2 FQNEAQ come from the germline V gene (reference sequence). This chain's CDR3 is CASSKLAGPTNEKLFF.

The CDR3 here is CASSASLAAKQFF. The chain uses TRBV2 and TRBJ2-1; TCRdb's assignment of TRBD2 cannot be checked, as there is no DNA. CDR1 and CDR2 (germline): SNHLY, FYNNEI. The CDR3 loop spans 13 amino acids.

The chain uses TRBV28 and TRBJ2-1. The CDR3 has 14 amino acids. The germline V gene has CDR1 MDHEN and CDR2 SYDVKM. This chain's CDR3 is CASTSTSSYNEQFF.

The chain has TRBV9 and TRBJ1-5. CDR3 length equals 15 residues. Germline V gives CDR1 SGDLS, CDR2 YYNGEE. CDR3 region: CASSPDIGGNQPQHF.